This T cell receptor beta chain is from a study of T cell responses to AZD1222 COVID-19 vaccine. Turning to the study itself: Timing groups of about 4 and about 12 weeks for second doses were pooled.

Concerning this clone itself: The antigen is not known.

Overall study findings and caveats: Spike-specific TCR breadth and depth grew following two AZD1222 doses. Sampling captured repertoires only after the peak T cell response. Donors skewed white British and female; clonal diversity was possibly underestimated.

There are 15 residues in the CDR3. Germline V gene lookup returns CDR1 ENHRY and CDR2 SYGVKD. The V and J ends lost 7 bases and 0 bases respectively, with 15 bases between them. This table comes from immunoSEQ multiplex PCR, and its TCRdb copy is limited to in-frame clones, with some not included. Here the sample spans around 85,000 clones, approximately 86% being singletons. This TCR derives from an adult in good health. Material: peripheral blood, obtained on day 0 of AZD1222 vaccination. This chain uses TRBV10-3 with TRBJ1-2; D perhaps matches TRBD1 (5 bases). CDR3 DNA sequence: TGTGCCATCAACAGAGGGGACTTTCCTAACTATGGCTACACCTTC. Its protein product is CAINRGDFPNYGYTF.